This TCR beta chain was captured in a study of Graves' ophthalmopathy and Graves' hyperthyroidism. Beta-chain TCR CDR3 regions were amplified from RNA transcripts. After a first-round RT-PCR with HTBI primers, a second-round multiplex PCR was run. Each CDR3 protein is one row after TCRdb ran MiXCR on the multiplex PCR reads. The table has a few hundred thousand distinct CDR3 sequences, approximately 18% seen once. Clinical symptoms, serum thyroxine, TRAb, thyroid ultrasound and orbital computed tomography were relied on for diagnosis. V gave up 7 bases and J gave up 1 base; unmatched junction bases: 6. This CDR3 comprises 15 residues. The germline gives CDR1 DFQATT, CDR2 SNEGSKA (reference sequence).

The source is an adult woman with stable Graves' hyperthyroidism. The sample taken for sequencing was peripheral blood. The chain is built from TRBV20-1 and TRBJ2-5; TRBD2 agrees at 13 bases. The CDR3 is CSGTWTSGGQETQYF. The CDR3 nucleotides are TGCAGTGGTACCTGGACTAGCGGGGGCCAAGAGACCCAGTACTTC.